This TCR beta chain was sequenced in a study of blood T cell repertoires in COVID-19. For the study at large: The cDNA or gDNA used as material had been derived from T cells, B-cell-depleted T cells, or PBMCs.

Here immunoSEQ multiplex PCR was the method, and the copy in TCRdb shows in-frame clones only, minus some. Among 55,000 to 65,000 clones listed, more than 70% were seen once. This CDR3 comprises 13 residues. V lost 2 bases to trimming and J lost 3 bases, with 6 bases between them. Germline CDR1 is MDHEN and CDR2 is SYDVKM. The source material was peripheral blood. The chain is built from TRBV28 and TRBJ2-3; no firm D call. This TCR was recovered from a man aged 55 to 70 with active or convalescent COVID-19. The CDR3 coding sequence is TGTGCCAGCAGTTTAAGCAAAACAGATACGCAGTATTTT. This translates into CASSLSKTDTQYF.